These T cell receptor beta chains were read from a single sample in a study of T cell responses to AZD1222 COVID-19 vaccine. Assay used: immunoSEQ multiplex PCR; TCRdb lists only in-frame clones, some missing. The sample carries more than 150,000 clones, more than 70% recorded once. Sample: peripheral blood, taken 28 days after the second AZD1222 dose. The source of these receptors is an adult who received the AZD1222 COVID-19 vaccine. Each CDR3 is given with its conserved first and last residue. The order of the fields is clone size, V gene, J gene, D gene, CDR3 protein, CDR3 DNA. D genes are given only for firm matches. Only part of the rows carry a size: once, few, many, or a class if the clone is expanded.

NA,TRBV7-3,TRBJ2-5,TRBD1,CASSLHSGQGEETQYF,TGTGCCAGCAGCCTCCACTCGGGACAGGGCGAGGAGACCCAGTACTTC
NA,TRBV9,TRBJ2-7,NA,CASSAWGSSYEQYF,TGTGCCAGCAGCGCATGGGGGAGCTCCTACGAGCAGTACTTC
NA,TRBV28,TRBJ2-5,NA,CASSWGVRETQYF,TGTGCCAGCAGTTGGGGGGTGCGGGAGACCCAGTACTTC
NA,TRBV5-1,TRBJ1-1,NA,CASSLGVSLNTEAFF,TGCGCCAGCAGCTTGGGAGTTTCATTGAACACTGAAGCTTTCTTT
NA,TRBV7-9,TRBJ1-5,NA,CASSLSGNQPQHF,TGTGCCAGCAGCTTATCTGGGAATCAGCCCCAGCATTTT
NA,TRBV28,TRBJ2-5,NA,CASSRGRWGEETQYF,TGTGCCAGCTCCCGGGGTCGGTGGGGGGAAGAGACCCAGTACTTC
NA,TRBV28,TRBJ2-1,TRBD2,CASSSPGRGNEQFF,TGTGCCAGCTCCTCCCCCGGGAGGGGTAATGAGCAGTTCTTC
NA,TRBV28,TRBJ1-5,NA,CASSTADRGARKQPQHF,TGTGCCAGCAGTACTGCTGACCGGGGGGCACGGAAACAGCCCCAGCATTTT
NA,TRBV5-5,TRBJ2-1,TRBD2,CASSFFQREATNEQFF,TGTGCCAGCAGCTTCTTCCAGCGGGAGGCCACGAATGAGCAGTTCTTC
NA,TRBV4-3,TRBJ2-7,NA,CASSQRVAYEQYF,TGCGCCAGCAGCCAACGAGTGGCCTACGAGCAGTACTTC
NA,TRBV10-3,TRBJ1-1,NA,CASLGDYRETEAFF,TGTGCCTCCCTCGGGGACTATAGAGAGACTGAAGCTTTCTTT
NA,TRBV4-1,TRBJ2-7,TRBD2,CASSQGGGDEQYF,TGCGCCAGCAGCCAAGGGGGAGGGGATGAGCAGTACTTC
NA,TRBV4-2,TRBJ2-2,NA,CASSQDLQFTGELFF,TGTGCCAGCAGCCAAGATTTACAGTTCACCGGGGAGCTGTTTTTT
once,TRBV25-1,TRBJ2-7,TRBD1,CASSSGTGGSYEQYF,TGTGCCAGCAGTTCAGGGACAGGGGGCTCCTACGAGCAGTACTTC